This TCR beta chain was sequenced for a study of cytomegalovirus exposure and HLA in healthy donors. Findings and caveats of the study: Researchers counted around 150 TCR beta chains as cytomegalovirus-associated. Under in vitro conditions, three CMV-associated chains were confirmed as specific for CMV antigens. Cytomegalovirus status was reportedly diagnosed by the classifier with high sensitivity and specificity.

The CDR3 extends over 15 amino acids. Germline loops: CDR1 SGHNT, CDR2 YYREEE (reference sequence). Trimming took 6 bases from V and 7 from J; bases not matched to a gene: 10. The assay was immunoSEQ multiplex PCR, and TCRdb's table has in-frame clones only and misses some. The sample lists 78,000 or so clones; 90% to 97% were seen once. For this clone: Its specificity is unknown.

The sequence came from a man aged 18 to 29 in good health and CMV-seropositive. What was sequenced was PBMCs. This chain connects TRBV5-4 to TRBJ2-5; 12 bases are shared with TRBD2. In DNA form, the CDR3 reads TGTGCCAGCAACCTAGCGGGAGGGCCTCCAGGGACCCAGTACTTC. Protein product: CASNLAGGPPGTQYF.